Given below is one T cell receptor (beta chain) in context. Germline and junction disagree at one end, which may indicate a read error. Each CDR3 protein is one row after TCRdb ran MiXCR on the 5' RACE reads. This sample has approximately 550,000 distinct CDR3 sequences, with 20% to 25% found just once. The sample is drawn from a study of identical twins. This CDR3 has 14 residues. Germline CDR1 and CDR2: SGHNT and YENEEA. The sample was also linked to a second study, of yellow fever vaccine responses in identical twins.

This chain links TRBV11-3 with TRBJ2-5, with unresolved D. The receptor comes from a young woman in good health. Source material: CD4+ T cells sorted from blood. CDR3 in amino acids: CASSLDPNQETQYF. The CDR3 DNA is TGTGCCAGCAGCTTAGATCCCAACCAGGAGACCCAGTACTTC.